Below, 24 T cell receptor beta chains from the same sample are listed, as sequenced in a study of T cell changes during pregnancy in multiple sclerosis. Here immunoSEQ multiplex PCR was the method, and the copy in TCRdb shows in-frame clones only, minus some. Of 85,000 to 130,000 clones listed, about 90% are singletons. The material sequenced was peripheral blood, taken before pregnancy. The receptors were sampled from a female donor with multiple sclerosis, enrolled in a pregnancy study.

The J gene is TRBJ2-1, the V gene TRBV19; 11 positions agree with TRBD2. V dropped 8 bases and J dropped 7; count of bases not matched to a gene: 1. Germline V gene data show CDR1 as LNHDA and CDR2 as SQIVND (reference sequence). The CDR3 spans 12 residues. The CDR3 here is CASGTSGNEQFF. The CDR3 bases are TGTGCCAGTGGGACTAGCGGTAATGAGCAGTTCTTC.

The chain is built from TRBV30 and TRBJ1-5; 7 bases are shared with TRBD1. Per germline, CDR1 GTSNPN and CDR2 SVGIG (reference sequence). This CDR3 spans 13 amino acids. Losses at the gene ends were 5 bases for V and 7 bases for J; bases not matched to a gene: 8. CDR3: CAWSTGPEQPQHF. The CDR3 DNA is TGTGCCTGGTCGACAGGGCCGGAGCAGCCCCAGCATTTT.

The chain recombines TRBV5-1 with TRBJ2-5; 13 nucleotides line up with TRBD2. V trimming: 2 bases; J trimming: 5 bases; junction bases outside the gene matches: 15. The CDR3 is made up of 19 amino acids. Germline V lookup: CDR1 SGHRS, CDR2 YFSETQ. CDR3 nucleotides: TGCGCCAGCAGCTTACCGAAACCTGGACTAGCGGGAGAGTTTGAGACCCAGTACTTC. It translates to CASSLPKPGLAGEFETQYF.

The chain links TRBV25-1 to TRBJ2-5, with 15 bases identical to TRBD2. The V segment lost 3 bases and the J segment 5 bases; nucleotides outside the gene matches: 7. CDR3 size: 17 residues. Germline CDR1 reads MGHDK; CDR2 reads SYGVNS. For the CDR3, the DNA is TGTGCCAGCAGTGACGGACTAGCGGGAGGGCCGGGGGAGACCCAGTACTTC. It specifies CASSDGLAGGPGETQYF. Together with reference TRBV25-1 and TRBJ2-5, the CDR3 gives the full variable domain: EADIYQTPRYLVIGTGKKITLECSQTMGHDKMYWYQQDPGMELHLIHYSYGVNSTEKGDLSSESTVSRIRTEHFPLTLESARPSHTSQYLCASSDGLAGGPGETQYFGPGTRLLVL.

Written as DNA, the CDR3 is TGTGCCAGCAGCCAAGATCTAGATCAGCCCCAGCATTTT. It codes for CASSQDLDQPQHF. The V gene is TRBV4-2, the J gene TRBJ1-5, with unresolved D. Germline CDR1 reads LGHNA; CDR2 reads YNFKEQ. This CDR3 has 13 residues. V was shortened by 0 bases and J by 5 bases, with 5 bases between the two germline ends.

The V gene is TRBV11-2, the J gene TRBJ2-1; 7 bases align to TRBD1. The CDR3 contains 14 residues. CDR1 is SGHAT and CDR2 is FQNNGV in the germline V gene. Trimming removed 5 bases from V and 8 bases from J; junction bases left unmatched: 9. The CDR3 loop reads CASSQWTGRYEQFF. The CDR3 bases are TGTGCCAGCAGCCAATGGACAGGCAGATATGAGCAGTTCTTC.

The chain recombines TRBV9 with TRBJ1-2, with TRBD1 matching over 9 bases. Per germline, CDR1 SGDLS and CDR2 YYNGEE. V shed 3 bases and J 4 bases; nucleotides not matched to a gene: 4. CDR3 length: 14 residues. The CDR3 sequence is CASSAGTGPYGYTF. CDR3 nucleotide sequence: TGTGCCAGCAGCGCTGGGACAGGGCCCTATGGCTACACCTTC.

This clone appeared a few times. The chain has TRBV19 and TRBJ2-2; D is perhaps TRBD1 (7 bases). This CDR3 contains 15 residues. V was pared by 2 bases and J by 1 base, with 8 bases between. Germline assignment: CDR1 LNHDA and CDR2 SQIVND (reference sequence). CDR3: CASSIQGGNTGELFF. DNA of the CDR3: TGTGCCAGTAGTATACAGGGGGGGAACACCGGGGAGCTGTTTTTT.

CDR3 bases: TGTGCCTGGAGTCCTCAGGGAGGCGGCATATCTGGCTACACCTTC. Its protein is CAWSPQGGGISGYTF. J is TRBJ1-2 and V is TRBV30, with D perhaps TRBD1 (5 bases). Germline V gene data show CDR1 as GTSNPN and CDR2 as SVGIG (reference sequence). The CDR3 has 15 amino acids. Trimming shortened V by 2 bases and J by 7 bases, and 20 bases separated the two germline ends.

The chain has TRBV7-2 and TRBJ2-5; D perhaps matches TRBD2 (6 bases). V lost 5 bases to trimming and J lost 5 bases, with 18 bases between them. The CDR3 length is 15 residues. The V gene's germline CDR1 is SGHTA and CDR2 FQGNSA. As DNA, the CDR3 is TGTGCCAGCAGCCGAGTAGCGGAAAAGGGGGAGACCCAGTACTTC. Its translation: CASSRVAEKGETQYF.

The J gene is TRBJ1-5, the V gene TRBV5-3; D unclear. TRBV5-3 is given ORF status, its function remaining uncertain. Deletions cut 1 base from V and 1 base from J, with 9 bases between. This CDR3 has 15 amino acids. The DNA of the CDR3 is TGTGCCAGAAGCTTGCAAGTCGGGAGCAATCAGCCCCAGCATTTT. The encoded protein is CARSLQVGSNQPQHF.

The chain links TRBV6-6 to TRBJ1-1; TRBD1 might be the D (5 bases). Germline CDR1 and CDR2: MNHNY and SVGAGI (reference sequence). CDR3 size: 15 residues. Trimming stripped 0 bases from V and 3 bases from J, with 11 bases between. The CDR3 region has the DNA TGTGCCAGCAGTTACTCTGGGGCCGCTGACACTGAAGCTTTCTTT. This translates into CASSYSGAADTEAFF.

The chain couples TRBV7-2 to TRBJ2-5; D possibly corresponds to TRBD2 (6 bases). The CDR3 totals 13 residues. Trimming stripped 4 bases from V and 5 bases from J, with 11 bases between. The germline gives CDR1 SGHTA, CDR2 FQGNSA. CDR3 nucleotide sequence: TGTGCCAGCAGCTCAGGGACTGCCGAGACCCAGTACTTC. Residues: CASSSGTAETQYF.

The chain employs TRBV5-1 and TRBJ2-1; weak D call: TRBD2 (6 bases). Per germline, CDR1 SGHRS and CDR2 YFSETQ. The CDR3 has 15 amino acids. The V and J ends lost 4 bases and 0 bases respectively, with 11 bases between them. The CDR3 spells CASSVLADSYNEQFF. The CDR3 DNA sequence: TGCGCCAGCAGCGTTTTAGCGGACTCCTACAATGAGCAGTTCTTC.

The CDR3 protein is CASSPVFSGSRPDTQYF. The CDR3 nucleotides are TGTGCCAGCTCACCGGTCTTTTCCGGGTCCCGCCCAGATACGCAGTATTTT. The chain uses TRBV18 and TRBJ2-3; no reliable D call. V lost 3 bases and J 4 bases, leaving 20 bases between the germline ends. This CDR3 contains 17 residues. The germline CDR1 and CDR2 sequences are KGHSH and LQKENI.

The chain uses TRBV19 and TRBJ1-2; 7 bases fit TRBD1. After removal of 0 bases from V and 10 bases from J, the junction contained 2 bases not matched to a gene. The CDR3 length is 12 residues. Per germline, CDR1 LNHDA and CDR2 SQIVND (reference sequence). DNA for the CDR3: TGTGCCAGTAGTATAGAGACAGGGTCCTACACCTTC. This encodes CASSIETGSYTF.

The chain links TRBV6-1 to TRBJ1-1; 10 bases match TRBD1. Germline V gene lookup returns CDR1 MNHNS and CDR2 SASEGT. The length of the CDR3 is 15 residues. Losses at the gene ends were 6 bases for V and 3 bases for J; bases not matched to a gene: 7. The CDR3 region is CASRAGTGVDTEAFF. The CDR3 bases are TGTGCCAGCAGGGCCGGGACAGGGGTTGACACTGAAGCTTTCTTT.

The CDR3, as DNA: TGTGCCAGCAGCTTGAGGGCGGGAAGCAGTGAAAAACTGTTTTTT. Translated, it gives CASSLRAGSSEKLFF. The rearrangement links TRBV5-5 to TRBJ1-4; D is unresolved. V was cut by 1 base and J by 7 bases, with 14 bases left in between. The CDR3 length is 15 residues. Germline CDR1 is SGHKS and CDR2 is YYEKEE (reference sequence).

The gene calls are TRBV5-1 and TRBJ2-1, with TRBD2 matching 11 bases. The germline V gene encodes CDR1 SGHRS and CDR2 YFSETQ. V trimming: 3 bases; J trimming: 8 bases; junction bases outside the gene matches: 13. The CDR3 spans 17 residues. The CDR3 nucleotides read TGCGCCAGCAGCTCCTCAATAGCGGGGGGGCTAAGGGATGAGCAGTTCTTC. Translated, it gives CASSSSIAGGLRDEQFF.

The genes are TRBV19 and TRBJ2-7; TRBD1 matches 9 bases. There are 13 residues in the CDR3. With 10 bases clipped from V and 3 bases from J, the junction kept 7 bases outside the gene matches. CDR1 is LNHDA, CDR2 SQIVND, per germline (reference sequence). The CDR3 loop is CATAGQGLYEQYF. In nucleotides, the CDR3 is TGTGCCACCGCCGGACAGGGGCTCTACGAGCAGTACTTC.

The chain couples TRBV6-4 to TRBJ2-1, with TRBD2 matching 13 bases. From germline, CDR1 is MRHNA and CDR2 SNTAGT. The CDR3 has 13 residues. V shed 3 bases and J 13 bases; nucleotides not matched to a gene: 3. The CDR3 region is CASSELAGGPQFF. Written as DNA, the CDR3 is TGTGCCAGCAGTGAACTAGCGGGGGGGCCCCAGTTCTTC.

The CDR3 region is CASSGRANEQFF. The CDR3 bases are TGTGCCAGCAGCGGGAGGGCCAATGAGCAGTTCTTC. The V and J genes are TRBV19 and TRBJ2-1; 10 bases fit TRBD2. Germline lookup yields CDR1 LNHDA and CDR2 SQIVND (reference sequence). CDR3 size: 12 residues. With 9 bases clipped from V and 6 bases from J, the junction kept 2 bases outside the gene matches. Drawing the rest from reference TRBV19 and TRBJ2-1, the complete variable domain is DGGITQSPKYLFRKEGQNVTLSCEQNLNHDAMYWYRQDPGQGLRLIYYSQIVNDFQKGDIAEGYSVSREKKESFPLTVTSAQKNPTAFYLCASSGRANEQFFGPGTRLTVL.

This chain joins TRBV9 and TRBJ2-1; D perhaps matches TRBD2 (6 bases). The germline V gene encodes CDR1 SGDLS and CDR2 YYNGEE. The CDR3 sequence is 16 residues long. Trimming took 0 bases from V and 1 from J, leaving 11 bases between them. CDR3 residues: CASSVGGGGSYNEQFF. The CDR3 region has the DNA TGTGCCAGCAGCGTAGGTGGTGGGGGGTCCTACAATGAGCAGTTCTTC.

The rearrangement uses TRBV6-1 and TRBJ2-1; D is unresolved. CDR3 length equals 13 residues. Trimming removed 6 bases from V and 8 bases from J, with 14 bases in between. CDR1 and CDR2 (germline): MNHNS, SASEGT. The CDR3 loop is CASSYSNGYEQFF. As DNA, the CDR3 is TGTGCCAGCAGCTATTCCAACGGGTATGAGCAGTTCTTC.